This TCR beta chain was sequenced during a study of T cell changes during pregnancy in multiple sclerosis. This CDR3 has 15 amino acids. CDR1 and CDR2 (germline): MNHEY, SVGAGI. V was pared by 6 bases and J by 6 bases, with 10 bases of the junction left unmatched. The data were produced by immunoSEQ multiplex PCR, yet TCRdb's version contains in-frame clones alone and is incomplete. The sample lists about 70,000 clones, over 90% seen once, with roughly 0.3% in the top ten. Sample: CD4+ T cells from peripheral blood mononuclear cells, taken after pregnancy. The receptor was isolated from a female donor with multiple sclerosis, enrolled in a pregnancy study. The chain links TRBV6-5 to TRBJ2-3; TRBD2 agrees at 9 bases. The CDR3 sequence: CASRNSGGGGDTQYF. The CDR3 DNA reads TGTGCCAGCAGGAATAGCGGGGGCGGAGGGGATACGCAGTATTTT.